The source of this T cell receptor beta chain is a study of blood T cell repertoires in COVID-19. Assay: immunoSEQ multiplex PCR; the TCRdb copy retains only in-frame clones and omits some. The sample includes about 300,000 clones, 70% to 90% of them seen just once. This CDR3 is 16 amino acids long. Trimming cost V 4 bases and J 7 bases; bases outside gene matches: 14. Germline CDR1 is GTSNPN and CDR2 is SVGIG (reference sequence). The specimen sequenced was peripheral blood. This clonotype originated in a man between 65 and 85 years old with acute or convalescent COVID-19. This sequence joins TRBV30 and TRBJ2-1; TRBD2 matches at 9 bases. CDR3 in DNA: TGTGCCTGGAATTGGGGTAGCGGGAGTGGCGGGAATGAGCAGTTCTTC. Translating it yields CAWNWGSGSGGNEQFF.